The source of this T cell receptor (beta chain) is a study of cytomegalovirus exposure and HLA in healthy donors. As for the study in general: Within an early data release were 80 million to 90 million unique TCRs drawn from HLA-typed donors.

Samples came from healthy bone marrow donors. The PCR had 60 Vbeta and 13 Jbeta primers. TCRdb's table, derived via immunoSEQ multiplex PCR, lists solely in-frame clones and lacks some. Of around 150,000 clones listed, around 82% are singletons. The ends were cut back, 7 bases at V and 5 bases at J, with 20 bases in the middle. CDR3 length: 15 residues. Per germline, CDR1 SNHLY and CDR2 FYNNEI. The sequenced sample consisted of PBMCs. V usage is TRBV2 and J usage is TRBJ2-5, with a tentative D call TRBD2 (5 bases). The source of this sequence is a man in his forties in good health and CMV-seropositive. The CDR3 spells CASNLIKPRGETQYF. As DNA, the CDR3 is TGTGCCAGCAACTTGATTAAACCCCGCGGGGAGACCCAGTACTTC.